A single sample is the source of the 3 T cell receptor beta chains below, sequenced in a study of blood T cell repertoires in COVID-19. The data were produced by immunoSEQ multiplex PCR, yet TCRdb's version contains in-frame clones alone and is incomplete. Of roughly 240,000 clones listed, around 85% were seen once; the top ten hold 8.5% to 9.5%. Sequenced: PBMCs or T cells enriched from blood (not recorded which). Every receptor here comes from a woman aged 45-60 years with acute COVID-19.

The genes are TRBV4-1 and TRBJ1-5; TRBD1 matches 7 bases. Germline lookup yields CDR1 MGHRA and CDR2 YSYEKL. Trimming cost V 5 bases and J 7 bases; bases outside gene matches: 8. The CDR3 is 14 residues long. The CDR3 bases are TGCGCCAGCAGCGCCAGACAGGGAGACCAGCCCCAGCATTTT. Translation gives CASSARQGDQPQHF.

The V and J genes are TRBV18 and TRBJ1-1, with D possibly matching TRBD1 (5 bases). CDR3 length: 14 residues. V was pared by 3 bases and J by 1 base, with 9 bases between. Germline loops: CDR1 KGHSH, CDR2 LQKENI. DNA of the CDR3: TGTGCCAGCTCACCGTCGGGGGGGAACACTGAAGCTTTCTTT. This encodes CASSPSGGNTEAFF.

This CDR3 is CASSVQGTIYGYTF. The CDR3 DNA is TGTGCCAGCAGTGTACAGGGGACAATCTATGGCTACACCTTC. The chain uses TRBV28 and TRBJ1-2; 7 bases line up with TRBD1. V lost 5 bases, J lost 4 bases, and 7 bases stayed unmatched. CDR3 size: 14 residues. Per germline, CDR1 MDHEN and CDR2 SYDVKM.